One and the same sample provided the 23 T cell receptor beta chains below, sequenced in a study of T-cell memory formation after mild COVID-19. TCRdb ran MiXCR on the 5' RACE reads and lists one entry per CDR3 protein. The sample yields fewer than 450,000 distinct CDR3 sequences, approximately 24% seen once. Material: PBMCs or a T cell subset sorted from them (not recorded which). The source is an adult woman who had mild COVID-19 (a few samples of this study predate the infection). Cell type and time point are not known.

This rearrangement joins TRBV29-1 to TRBJ2-1; possibly TRBD2 for D (5 bases). The germline V gene has CDR1 SQVTM and CDR2 ANQGSEA. The CDR3 totals 13 residues. Trimming removed 4 bases at V and 6 bases at J, with 13 bases between. This chain's CDR3 is CSVARRGINEQFF. CDR3 DNA sequence: TGCAGCGTTGCTCGCCGGGGAATCAATGAGCAGTTCTTC.

The rearrangement links TRBV7-3 to TRBJ2-5, with D perhaps matching TRBD1 (5 bases). V was shortened by 5 bases and J by 1 base, with 14 bases between the two germline ends. The CDR3 contains 15 residues. Germline values: CDR1 SGHTA, CDR2 FQGTGA. This CDR3 reads CASSPTGGLQETQYF. In nucleotides, the CDR3 is TGTGCCAGCAGCCCCACAGGTGGCCTCCAAGAGACCCAGTACTTC.

The chain has TRBV9 and TRBJ1-2, with D maybe TRBD1 (6 bases). V was clipped by 3 bases and J by 4 bases, with 13 bases between them. CDR1 is SGDLS and CDR2 is YYNGEE in the germline V gene. The CDR3 loop spans 14 amino acids. Here the CDR3 reads CASSGTGHPYGYTF. The CDR3 nucleotides read TGTGCCAGCAGCGGAACAGGGCACCCCTATGGCTACACCTTC.

The chain recombines TRBV7-6 with TRBJ2-1, with D perhaps assigned TRBD1 or TRBD2 (5 bases each). Germline V CDR1 and CDR2: SGHVS, FNYEAQ. V was clipped by 2 bases and J by 4 bases, with 21 bases between them. This CDR3 has 18 residues. The CDR3 coding sequence is TGTGCCAGCAGCTTAAGGGCCCCCGGGACCCAGAGGTACAATGAGCAGTTCTTC. It yields the protein CASSLRAPGTQRYNEQFF.

The chain uses TRBV18 and TRBJ2-2, with D possibly TRBD2 on 6 matching bases. Trimming cost V 0 bases and J 7 bases, with 12 bases left between them. The CDR3 is 15 amino acids. CDR1 and CDR2 from the germline V gene are KGHSH and LQKENI. CDR3 protein: CASSPPAGRFGELFF. The CDR3 DNA follows: TGTGCCAGCTCACCACCGGCAGGGAGGTTCGGGGAGCTGTTTTTT.

The chain carries TRBV20-1 and TRBJ2-5; D is unclear. Trimming left V 3 bases short and J 1 base short, with 9 bases between. The CDR3 totals 13 residues. The germline gives CDR1 DFQATT, CDR2 SNEGSKA (reference sequence). For the CDR3, the DNA is TGCAGTGCTAGGGAGACGAGCCAAGAGACCCAGTACTTC. This sequence encodes CSARETSQETQYF.

The gene calls are TRBV3-1 and TRBJ2-5; D is perhaps TRBD2 (5 bases). Trimming shortened V by 5 bases and J by 5 bases, and 12 bases separated the two germline ends. The CDR3 is 13 residues long. Germline V CDR1 and CDR2: LGHDT, YNNKEL (reference sequence). Here the CDR3 reads CASSSQTGETQYF. The CDR3 DNA follows: TGTGCCAGCAGCTCGCAGACGGGGGAGACCCAGTACTTC.

The V gene is TRBV7-8, the J gene TRBJ2-3, with 8 bases that match TRBD2. CDR1 and CDR2 (germline): SGHVS, FQNEAQ. Germline trimming cut 5 bases from V and 5 bases from J; bases unmatched to any gene: 12. This CDR3 is built from 16 residues. As DNA, the CDR3 is TGTGCCAGCAGCCTATTAGCGGGGACCCCTTTAGATACGCAGTATTTT. This sequence encodes CASSLLAGTPLDTQYF.

Ten or more counts support this clonotype. The J gene is TRBJ2-7, the V gene TRBV30, with D perhaps TRBD1 or TRBD2 (5 bases each). The germline V gene encodes CDR1 GTSNPN and CDR2 SVGIG (reference sequence). This CDR3 is built from 15 residues. Trimming shortened V by 5 bases and J by 0 bases, and 17 bases separated the two germline ends. This CDR3 is CAWSLGVQSSYEQYF. The CDR3 DNA reads as TGTGCCTGGTCCCTGGGGGTCCAGAGCTCCTACGAGCAGTACTTC.

The J gene is TRBJ1-1, the V gene TRBV27, with D hard to call. The CDR3 runs 11 residues. CDR1 and CDR2 from the germline V gene are MNHEY and SMNVEV (reference sequence). With 7 bases removed from V and 6 bases from J, the gap between germline ends came to 9 bases. CDR3 coding DNA: TGTGCCAGCATTAAAGGTTCTGAAGCTTTCTTT. Translated: CASIKGSEAFF.

This clonotype occurred a few times. This chain uses TRBV7-9 with TRBJ2-3; a possible D gene is TRBD2 (6 bases). The V gene lost 7 bases and the J gene lost 0 bases, with 14 bases spanning the gap. This CDR3 is built from 15 residues. Germline assignment: CDR1 SEHNR and CDR2 FQNEAQ (reference sequence). The CDR3 DNA follows: TGTGCCAGCACCGGGCGGGGCCTAAGCACAGATACGCAGTATTTT. Translation gives CASTGRGLSTDTQYF.

A few counts support this clonotype. The chain recombines TRBV2 with TRBJ2-3; a possible D gene is TRBD2 (5 bases). This CDR3 is built from 14 residues. V lost 7 bases and J 3 bases, leaving 14 bases between the germline ends. CDR1 SNHLY and CDR2 FYNNEI come from the germline V gene. In nucleotides, the CDR3 is TGTGCCAGCACCCCCCTGGACTCAACAGATACGCAGTATTTT. This gives the protein CASTPLDSTDTQYF. The full variable domain, completed using reference TRBV2 and TRBJ2-3, is EPEVTQTPSHQVTQMGQEVILRCVPISNHLYFYWYRQILGQKVEFLVSFYNNEISEKSEIFDDQFSVERPDGSNFTLKIRSTKLEDSAMYFCASTPLDSTDTQYFGPGTRLTVL.

The genes are TRBV20-1 and TRBJ1-1; no reliable D call. The CDR3 consists of 14 residues. CDR1 is DFQATT and CDR2 is SNEGSKA in the germline V gene (reference sequence). V dropped 2 bases and J dropped 1 base, with 11 bases sitting between them. In DNA form, the CDR3 reads TGCAGTGCTAGAAGTTGGCAGAAGAACACTGAAGCTTTCTTT. Translating gives CSARSWQKNTEAFF.

This clonotype was found a few times. V is TRBV7-9 and J is TRBJ2-5, with D unclear. Germline assignment: CDR1 SEHNR and CDR2 FQNEAQ (reference sequence). V dropped 4 bases and J dropped 5 bases, with 14 bases sitting between them. CDR3 length equals 14 residues. The CDR3 nucleotides read TGTGCCAGCAGCTCCCCGGCGGCCAGGGAGACCCAGTACTTC. This sequence encodes CASSSPAARETQYF.

This clonotype was recorded at least ten times. V is TRBV7-9 and J is TRBJ2-7, with D possibly TRBD2 on 5 matching bases. V was trimmed by 1 base and J by 4 bases, leaving 11 bases between them. The CDR3 consists of 14 residues. The germline V gene encodes CDR1 SEHNR and CDR2 FQNEAQ (reference sequence). CDR3 nucleotide sequence: TGTGCCAGCAGCTTAGGTGGGGAGTGGTACGAGCAGTACTTC. Its protein product is CASSLGGEWYEQYF. Full variable domain (outside the CDR3, taken from reference TRBV7-9 and TRBJ2-7): DTGVSQNPRHKITKRGQNVTFRCDPISEHNRLYWYRQTLGQGPEFLTYFQNEAQLEKSRLLSDRFSAERPKGSFSTLEIQRTEQGDSAMYLCASSLGGEWYEQYFGPGTRLTVT.

This clonotype was seen more than once but under ten times. The chain uses TRBV3-1 and TRBJ2-5, with D uncertain. With 4 bases removed from V and 2 bases from J, the gap between germline ends came to 23 bases. CDR3 length equals 18 residues. Germline CDR1 is LGHDT and CDR2 is YNNKEL (reference sequence). CDR3 bases: TGTGCCAGCAGCCCCTCTGTTCTAAGGCAGGCCGATCAAGAGACCCAGTACTTC. This encodes CASSPSVLRQADQETQYF.

This clonotype was detected a few times. The rearrangement links TRBV7-6 to TRBJ2-1, with D possibly being TRBD2 (5 bases). The ends were cut back, 5 bases at V and 3 bases at J, with 20 bases in the middle. Germline loops: CDR1 SGHVS, CDR2 FNYEAQ. The CDR3 runs to 17 residues. CDR3 sequence (DNA): TGTGCCAGCAGCCCGAGAGTATCCGGGAAGAACTACAATGAGCAGTTCTTC. Translating it yields CASSPRVSGKNYNEQFF.

This chain connects TRBV7-9 to TRBJ1-1; perhaps TRBD1 as D (6 bases). This CDR3 has 15 residues. In germline, CDR1 is SEHNR, CDR2 FQNEAQ (reference sequence). Trimming stripped 5 bases from V and 0 bases from J, with 13 bases between. CDR3 protein: CASSRRDTLNTEAFF. CDR3 coding DNA: TGTGCCAGCAGCCGCCGGGACACTTTGAACACTGAAGCTTTCTTT.

This clonotype was counted many times. The chain carries TRBV25-1 and TRBJ2-1, with 10 bases aligning to TRBD2. After removal of 4 bases from V and 4 bases from J, the junction contained 4 bases not matched to a gene. This CDR3 spans 15 amino acids. The germline V gene encodes CDR1 MGHDK and CDR2 SYGVNS. CDR3 loop: CASSVTSGSYNEQFF. The CDR3 nucleotides read TGTGCCAGCAGTGTGACTAGCGGGTCGTACAATGAGCAGTTCTTC.

The rearrangement joins TRBV28 to TRBJ2-3, with TRBD2 identical over 9 bases. The V segment lost 6 bases and the J segment 2 bases; nucleotides outside the gene matches: 6. CDR1 MDHEN and CDR2 SYDVKM come from the germline V gene. The CDR3 has 15 amino acids. The CDR3 bases are TGTGCCAGCAGAGATAGCGGGAGCATCACAGATACGCAGTATTTT. Protein: CASRDSGSITDTQYF.

This clonotype has a handful of counts. V is TRBV29-1 and J is TRBJ2-3; D is perhaps TRBD1 (5 bases). Trimming cost V 4 bases and J 4 bases, with 9 bases left between them. The CDR3 extends over 12 amino acids. Per germline, CDR1 SQVTM and CDR2 ANQGSEA. The CDR3 loop reads CSVVSGPDTQYF. The CDR3 DNA follows: TGCAGCGTTGTATCAGGGCCAGATACGCAGTATTTT.

V and J are TRBV20-1 and TRBJ2-3, with 11 bases lining up with TRBD1. The CDR3 is 14 amino acids. J gave up 8 bases and V 6 bases, and 10 bases lay outside the gene matches. The V gene's germline CDR1 is DFQATT and CDR2 SNEGSKA (reference sequence). CDR3: CSATWTGGPITQYF. As DNA, the CDR3 is TGCAGTGCCACCTGGACAGGGGGCCCTATTACGCAGTATTTT.

This clonotype was observed a single time. The chain combines TRBV6-2 or TRBV6-3 with TRBJ2-3; 11 nucleotides agree with TRBD1. This CDR3 is 16 amino acids long. Germline V CDR1 and CDR2: MNHEY, SVGEGT. The trim removed 2 bases at V and 5 bases at J, leaving 6 bases unmatched. The CDR3 coding sequence is TGTGCCAGCAGTTACGCCCGGACAGGGGGCTTAGATACGCAGTATTTT. Its translation is CASSYARTGGLDTQYF.